A selection of T cell receptor beta chains follows, all from one sample in a study of T cell responses to AZD1222 COVID-19 vaccine. Profiling relied on immunoSEQ multiplex PCR, and the TCRdb table lists in-frame clones only, not all of them. Found here are around 100,000 clones, about 83% of them singletons; the top ten hold 15% to 20%. This sample comprised peripheral blood, obtained on day 0 of AZD1222 vaccination. The source of these receptors is an adult in good health. The CDR3 runs from the conserved cysteine through the conserved F or W. Fields, in order: clone size, J gene, D gene, V gene, CDR3 length, CDR3 DNA, CDR3 protein. The D gene is left open where the match is weak. The listing skips clone size in some rows; elsewhere it reads once, few, many or a size class.

>-|TRBJ2-7|-|TRBV5-1|12
TGCGCCAGCAGCTTGGATAAATACGAGCAGTACTTC
CASSLDKYEQYF
>once|TRBJ1-2|TRBD1|TRBV9|14
TGTGCCAGCAGCGCGACAGGGTCCTCTTATGGCTACACCTTC
CASSATGSSYGYTF
>-|TRBJ2-7|-|TRBV6-5|13
TGTGCCAGCAGCCCGGGACGTGCCTACGAGCAGTACTTC
CASSPGRAYEQYF
>-|TRBJ2-5|TRBD1|TRBV11-3|16
TGTGCCAGCAGCTTAACCGACAGGGGGAACTGGGAGACCCAGTACTTC
CASSLTDRGNWETQYF
>once|TRBJ2-1|TRBD2|TRBV2|18
TGTGCCAGCAGTGAAACCCGCTGGACTAGCGGGACCTACAATGAGCAGTTCTTC
CASSETRWTSGTYNEQFF
>-|TRBJ2-2|TRBD2|TRBV3-1/TRBV3-2|16
TGTGCCAGCAGCCAGCCCCCCGGGAGGAGGACCGGGGAGCTGTTTTTT
CASSQPPGRRTGELFF
>-|TRBJ1-2|-|TRBV6-5|15
TGTGCCAGCACCTCGGAAGGGGCTACTAACTATGGCTACACCTTC
CASTSEGATNYGYTF
>-|TRBJ2-7|TRBD1|TRBV18|14
TGTGCCAGCTCACCGGAGACAGGGGCCTACGAGCAGTACTTC
CASSPETGAYEQYF
>once|TRBJ2-1|-|TRBV5-1|13
TGCGCCAGCAGCTTGGGGAGGGAGCGGGAGCAGTTCTTC
CASSLGREREQFF
>-|TRBJ2-1|TRBD2|TRBV20-1|13
TGCAGTGCTAGTGGCCTAGCGGATAATGAGCAGTTCTTC
CSASGLADNEQFF
>-|TRBJ1-1|-|TRBV27|13
TGTGCCAGCAGTTTATTGATGAACACTGAAGCTTTCTTT
CASSLLMNTEAFF
>-|TRBJ1-2|-|TRBV29-1|13
TGCAGCGTCCTACCCTGGACAGATTATGGCTACACCTTC
CSVLPWTDYGYTF
>once|TRBJ2-4|-|TRBV19|18
TGTGCCAGTAGTATGGAAGGGGCCATCAGGGAAGCCAAAAACATTCAGTACTTC
CASSMEGAIREAKNIQYF
>-|TRBJ1-1|-|TRBV7-2|14
TGTGCCAGCAGCCCCTGGGAGGGGCAGGCTGAAGCTTTCTTT
CASSPWEGQAEAFF
>-|TRBJ1-1|-|TRBV3-1/TRBV3-2|15
TGTGCCAGCAGCCCAGGGGCGGTGAAGAACACTGAAGCTTTCTTT
CASSPGAVKNTEAFF
>-|TRBJ2-2|TRBD2|TRBV10-3|15
TGTGCCATCAAGAGCGGGGGGCCGTGGACCGGGGAGCTGTTTTTT
CAIKSGGPWTGELFF
>-|TRBJ1-5|-|TRBV7-2|14
TGTGCCAGCAGCCCCACGGCCTTCGGGCAGCCCCAGCATTTT
CASSPTAFGQPQHF
>-|TRBJ2-7|-|TRBV2|14
TGTGCCAGCAGAGACAGACCCCAAGGCGACGAGCAGTACTTC
CASRDRPQGDEQYF
>-|TRBJ1-1|-|TRBV7-6|15
TGTGCCAGCAGCTCCACCCCAGACATGAACACTGAAGCTTTCTTT
CASSSTPDMNTEAFF
>-|TRBJ1-5|TRBD1|TRBV6-5|13
TGTGCCAGCAGCAGACAGGGAAATCAGCCCCAGCATTTT
CASSRQGNQPQHF
>-|TRBJ1-1|-|TRBV6-5|12
TGTGCCAGCAGCGGTGGTGGCAGGGAAACTTTCTTT
CASSGGGRETFF
>-|TRBJ2-7|TRBD2|TRBV7-9|16
TGTGCCAGCAGCGCGCGAAGCGGGACGATGCTGCTCGAGCAGTACTTC
CASSARSGTMLLEQYF
>few|TRBJ1-1|TRBD1|TRBV19|12
TGTGCCAGTACGTACAGGGGCACTGAAGCTTTCTTT
CASTYRGTEAFF
>-|TRBJ1-5|-|TRBV4-3|16
TGCGCCAGCAGCCAATCCCCACTCGATAGAAATCAGCCCCAGCATTTT
CASSQSPLDRNQPQHF
>-|TRBJ2-7|-|TRBV5-4|14
TGTGCCAGCAGCTTGCGCCTACCCGGGGGAGAGCAGTACTTC
CASSLRLPGGEQYF
>-|TRBJ2-7|-|TRBV9|13
TGTGCCAGCAGCGTCACAGAGGACTACGAGCAGTACTTC
CASSVTEDYEQYF
>-|TRBJ1-4|TRBD1|TRBV7-9|16
TGTGCCAGCAGCTGGATCCGGGACAGGGCTAATGAAAAACTGTTTTTT
CASSWIRDRANEKLFF
>-|TRBJ2-3|-|TRBV28|13
TGTGCCAGCAGTAGAGGGGGGACAGATACGCAGTATTTT
CASSRGGTDTQYF
>-|TRBJ2-1|-|TRBV7-9|17
TGTGCCAGCAGCTCCGGTAGGGGGTCCATCTCCTACAATGAGCAGTTCTTC
CASSSGRGSISYNEQFF
>-|TRBJ2-2|-|TRBV10-3|13
TGTGCCATCAGTGCTGTTGGCACCGGGGAGCTGTTTTTT
CAISAVGTGELFF
>-|TRBJ2-7|TRBD1|TRBV13|16
TGTGCCAGCAGCCCTAAGACAGGGGGCCAATCCTACGAGCAGTACTTC
CASSPKTGGQSYEQYF
>-|TRBJ1-1|-|TRBV19|13
TGTGCCAGTAGTCTGAATCTGGACACTGAAGCTTTCTTT
CASSLNLDTEAFF
>-|TRBJ1-1|-|TRBV25-1|17
TGTGCCAGCAGTGCCCTGGGGACGGGCGCCGGAAAGACTGAAGCTTTCTTT
CASSALGTGAGKTEAFF
>-|TRBJ2-7|-|TRBV6-5|15
TGTGCCAGCAGTTACTTGGCCCGGTGGGCCTACGAGCAGTACTTC
CASSYLARWAYEQYF
>-|TRBJ2-2|-|TRBV12-3/TRBV12-4|13
TGTGCCAGCAGGCCGGGCTGGACTGGGGAGCTGTTTTTT
CASRPGWTGELFF
>-|TRBJ1-2|-|TRBV3-1/TRBV3-2|14
TGTGCCAGCAGCCAAGCCGGGGTAAATTATGGCTACACCTTC
CASSQAGVNYGYTF
>-|TRBJ1-2|-|TRBV12-3/TRBV12-4|13
TGTGCCAGCAGGGAAACAGGGAACTATGGCTACACCTTC
CASRETGNYGYTF
>-|TRBJ2-7|-|TRBV11-2|15
TGTGCCAGCAGCTTAGACCCAGGCCCCATTTACGAGCAGTACTTC
CASSLDPGPIYEQYF
>-|TRBJ1-2|-|TRBV19|15
TGTGCCAGTAGTACCACCGGCAGGGGTGACTATGGCTACACCTTC
CASSTTGRGDYGYTF
>-|TRBJ2-5|-|TRBV30|11
TGTGCCTGGAGCGGATCAGAGACCCAGTACTTC
CAWSGSETQYF
>-|TRBJ1-6|-|TRBV30|14
TGTGCCTGGGCCGGGTCCCTGGGACTCCTAACCCTCCACTTT
CAWAGSLGLLTLHF
>few|TRBJ2-1|TRBD2|TRBV2|13
TGTGCCAGTGAGCGGGGGGTAAACAATGAGCAGTTCTTC
CASERGVNNEQFF
>once|TRBJ2-2|TRBD1|TRBV5-5|16
TGTGCCAGCAGCTTTGGACAGGGGGGGATCACCGGGGAGCTGTTTTTT
CASSFGQGGITGELFF
>-|TRBJ1-2|TRBD1|TRBV18|13
TGTGCCAGCTCACTCGGGACAGAGTATGGCTACACCTTC
CASSLGTEYGYTF
>-|TRBJ1-4|-|TRBV5-4|16
TGTGCCAGCAGCTTGGGGGCCGGGGGGCGAGATGAAAAACTGTTTTTT
CASSLGAGGRDEKLFF